The 6 T cell receptor beta chains reported below all come from one sample, sequenced in a study of PD-1 blockade in classical Hodgkin lymphoma (dated by TCRdb to between 2020 and 2021). The method was the immunoSEQ multiplex PCR assay. Drawn from immuneACCESS, this table holds only the in-frame rearrangements with V and J called that TCRdb kept. Clones are partly lost; checked studies trace under half to an unresolved V gene and leave the rest unexplained. The sample contains roughly 96,000 clones, 89% of them found a single time. About 10% of the sample is taken by the ten largest. Interpreted using the paper, the time point label stands for: cycle 2 day 1 (C2D1) of nivolumab. Every trial patient had relapsed following autologous stem cell transplantation, and prior brentuximab vedotin exposure was what differed among cohorts A, B and C. The source material was peripheral blood mononuclear cells (PBMCs), sampled before the second cycle of nivolumab. Receptor source: a human donor with classical Hodgkin lymphoma.

The J gene is TRBJ1-4, the V gene TRBV4-1; TRBD1 agrees at 8 bases. The CDR3 is 16 residues long. V lost 1 base, J lost 6 bases, and 7 bases stayed unmatched. Germline CDR1 is MGHRA and CDR2 is YSYEKL. As DNA, the CDR3 is TGCGCCAGCAGCCAAGTCCGACAGGGGACGGATGAAAAACTGTTTTTT. Amino acid sequence: CASSQVRQGTDEKLFF.

The V and J genes are TRBV7-6 and TRBJ2-3; D unresolved. The CDR3 consists of 15 residues. Germline CDR1 is SGHVS and CDR2 is FNYEAQ. V was trimmed by 5 bases and J by 0 bases, leaving 12 bases between them. The CDR3 here is CASSAPESSTDTQYF. As DNA, the CDR3 is TGTGCCAGCAGCGCTCCGGAGTCTAGCACAGATACGCAGTATTTT.

CDR3 region: CASSLRGILAEVTDTQYF. CDR3 DNA: TGTGCCAGCAGCTTAAGAGGAATACTAGCGGAAGTCACAGATACGCAGTATTTT. This chain connects TRBV7-3 to TRBJ2-3; 8 nucleotides agree with TRBD2. This CDR3 is 18 amino acids long. Germline CDR1 SGHTA, CDR2 FQGTGA. V lost 1 base, J lost 2 bases, and 11 bases stayed unmatched.

V gene TRBV7-7 combines with J gene TRBJ2-5, with D perhaps TRBD2 (5 bases). Germline V gene lookup returns CDR1 SSHAT and CDR2 FNYEAQ (reference sequence). CDR3 length: 12 residues. V was trimmed by 3 bases and J by 4 bases, leaving 6 bases between them. CDR3 nucleotides: TGTGCCAGCAGCTTCGGAGGAGAGACCCAGTACTTC. It translates to CASSFGGETQYF.

V usage is TRBV7-9 and J usage is TRBJ2-7, with 10 bases identical to TRBD2. The CDR3 has 15 residues. V shed 4 bases and J 4 bases; nucleotides not matched to a gene: 7. Germline CDR1 and CDR2: SEHNR and FQNEAQ (reference sequence). CDR3 nucleotides: TGTGCCAGCAGCTCCACCTCTAGCGGGAGTTACGAGCAGTACTTC. This sequence encodes CASSSTSSGSYEQYF.

This chain joins TRBV5-1 and TRBJ1-2; maybe TRBD1 (5 bases). Germline-derived CDR1 and CDR2 are SGHRS and YFSETQ. Trimming removed 1 base at V and 3 bases at J, with 13 bases between. The length of the CDR3 is 15 residues. CDR3 bases: TGCGCCAGCAGCTTGTCAGAGGGGACTCACTATGGCTACACCTTC. Its protein product is CASSLSEGTHYGYTF. The complete variable domain, with remaining parts taken from reference TRBV5-1 and TRBJ1-2, reads KAGVTQTPRYLIKTRGQQVTLSCSPISGHRSVSWYQQTPGQGLQFLFEYFSETQRNKGNFPGRFSGRQFSNSRSEMNVSTLELGDSALYLCASSLSEGTHYGYTFGSGTRLTVV.